This T cell receptor beta chain was obtained from a study of blood T cells in healthy people across ages. Germline V gives CDR1 SEHNR, CDR2 FQNEAQ (reference sequence). V lost 5 bases to trimming and J lost 13 bases, with 23 bases between them. This CDR3 spans 14 amino acids. Through a sample-barcoded 5' primer and a J-beta primer mix, a second PCR was run for 7 to 11 cycles. TCRdb independently ran MiXCR on the 5' RACE reads; one entry per CDR3 protein. This table holds approximately 2,000,000 distinct CDR3 sequences, about 39% found once. The receptor was isolated from a human donor in good health. The chain couples TRBV7-9 to TRBJ1-1; D ambiguous. Sequencing was done on a sample of blood. The CDR3 region is CASSTDGGLAGGFF. DNA for the CDR3: TGTGCCAGCAGCACCGACGGAGGGTTAGCAGGAGGTTTCTTT.